The clone carrying this T cell receptor beta chain occurred many times. Antigen unknown. After removal of 1 base from V and 4 bases from J, the junction contained 12 bases not matched to a gene. The CDR3 is 17 amino acids. Germline V CDR1 and CDR2: SGHNT, YYREEE (reference sequence). This record belongs to a study of early T cells in non-severe SARS-CoV-2 infection. Regarding the study as a whole: Missing private and CD4 specificities, VDJdb matching favored anti-spike CD8 responses.

In the library, individual cDNA molecules carried attached unique molecular identifiers. TCRdb re-derived calls from the 5' RACE reads in MiXCR, one entry per CDR3 protein. The sample lists tens of thousands of distinct CDR3 sequences; 7% to 7.5% were seen once. The TCR originated in an adult who was a healthcare worker with PCR-confirmed SARS-CoV-2 infection or an uninfected control (not recorded which). The V gene is TRBV5-4, the J gene TRBJ2-3; 7 positions agree with TRBD2. What was sequenced was whole blood. CDR3 sequence (DNA): TGTGCCAGCAGCTTGTTTAGTCTAGCGGCCGTCGCAGATACGCAGTATTTT. Protein: CASSLFSLAAVADTQYF.